This TCR beta chain was captured in a study of blood T cell repertoires in COVID-19. The germline V gene encodes CDR1 SGHTA and CDR2 FQGTGA. There are 13 residues in the CDR3. V lost 2 bases and J 5 bases, leaving 7 bases between the germline ends. Using immunoSEQ multiplex PCR, the repertoire was profiled, and TCRdb retains in-frame clones only, with some absent. Here the sample spans 360,000 or so clones, just under 90% being singletons. This receptor was obtained from a woman in her 30s who had recovered from COVID-19. The V gene is TRBV7-3, the J gene TRBJ2-1; no definite D call. Sequencing was carried out using PBMCs or T cells enriched from blood (not recorded which). The chain's CDR3 is CASSLGHNNEQFF. CDR3 in DNA: TGTGCCAGCAGCTTAGGCCACAACAATGAGCAGTTCTTC.